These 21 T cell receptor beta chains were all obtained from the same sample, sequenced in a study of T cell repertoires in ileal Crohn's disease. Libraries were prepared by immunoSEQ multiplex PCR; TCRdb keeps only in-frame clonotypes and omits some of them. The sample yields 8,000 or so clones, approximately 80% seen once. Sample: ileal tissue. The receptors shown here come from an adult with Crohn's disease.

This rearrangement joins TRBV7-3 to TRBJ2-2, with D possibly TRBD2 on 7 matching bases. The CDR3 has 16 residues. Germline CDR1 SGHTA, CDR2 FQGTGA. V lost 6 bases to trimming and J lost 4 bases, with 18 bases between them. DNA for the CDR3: TGTGCCAGCAGTCCTACCGCGGGGGCGGGCACCGGGGAGCTGTTTTTT. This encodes CASSPTAGAGTGELFF.

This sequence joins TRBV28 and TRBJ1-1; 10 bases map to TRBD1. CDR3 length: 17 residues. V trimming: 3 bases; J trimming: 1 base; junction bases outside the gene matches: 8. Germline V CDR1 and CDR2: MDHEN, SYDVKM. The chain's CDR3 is CASSFRDRGAGNTEAFF. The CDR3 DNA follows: TGTGCCAGCAGTTTCCGGGACAGGGGCGCAGGGAACACTGAAGCTTTCTTT.

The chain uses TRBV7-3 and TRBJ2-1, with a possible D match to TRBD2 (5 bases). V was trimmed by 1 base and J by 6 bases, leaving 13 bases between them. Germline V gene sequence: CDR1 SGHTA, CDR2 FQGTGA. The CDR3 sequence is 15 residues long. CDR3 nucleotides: TGTGCCAGCAGCTTAAGCCGGGGAGTGCTCAATGAGCAGTTCTTC. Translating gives CASSLSRGVLNEQFF.

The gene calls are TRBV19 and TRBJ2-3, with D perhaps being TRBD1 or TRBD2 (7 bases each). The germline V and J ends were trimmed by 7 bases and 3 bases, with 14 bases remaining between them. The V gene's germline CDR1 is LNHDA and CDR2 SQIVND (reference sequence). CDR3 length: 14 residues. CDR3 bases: TGTGCCAGTACCAGCGGGACAGAGACAGATACGCAGTATTTT. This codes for CASTSGTETDTQYF.

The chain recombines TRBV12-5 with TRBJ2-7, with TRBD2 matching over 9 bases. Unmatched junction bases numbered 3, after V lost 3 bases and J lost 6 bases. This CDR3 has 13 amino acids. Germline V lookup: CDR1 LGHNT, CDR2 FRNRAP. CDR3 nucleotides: TGTGCTAGTGGTTTAGCGGGAGGTCTCGAGCAGTACTTC. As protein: CASGLAGGLEQYF.

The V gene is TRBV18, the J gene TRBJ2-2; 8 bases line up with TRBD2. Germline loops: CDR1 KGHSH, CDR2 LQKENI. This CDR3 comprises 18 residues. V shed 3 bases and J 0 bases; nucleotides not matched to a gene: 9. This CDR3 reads CASSPRNIAGTNTGELFF. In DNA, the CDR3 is TGTGCCAGCTCACCCCGCAACATAGCGGGAACGAACACCGGGGAGCTGTTTTTT.

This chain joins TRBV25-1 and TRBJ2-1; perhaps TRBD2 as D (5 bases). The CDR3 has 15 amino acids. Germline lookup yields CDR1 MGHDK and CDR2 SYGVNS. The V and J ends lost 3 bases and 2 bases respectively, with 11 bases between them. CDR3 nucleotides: TGTGCCAGCAGTGATCCGGGGTCCCCCTACAATGAGCAGTTCTTC. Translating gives CASSDPGSPYNEQFF.

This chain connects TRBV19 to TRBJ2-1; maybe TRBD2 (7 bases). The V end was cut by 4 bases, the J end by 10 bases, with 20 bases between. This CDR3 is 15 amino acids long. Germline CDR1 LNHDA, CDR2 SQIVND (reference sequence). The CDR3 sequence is CASSTRGRGVIEQFF. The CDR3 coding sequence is TGTGCCAGTAGTACGAGGGGGAGGGGGGTCATCGAGCAGTTCTTC.

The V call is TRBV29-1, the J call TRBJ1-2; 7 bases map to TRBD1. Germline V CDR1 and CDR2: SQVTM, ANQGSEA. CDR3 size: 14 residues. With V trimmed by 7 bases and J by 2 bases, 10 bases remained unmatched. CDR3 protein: CSARTGKINYGYTF. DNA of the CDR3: TGCAGCGCCCGGACAGGAAAAATCAACTATGGCTACACCTTC.

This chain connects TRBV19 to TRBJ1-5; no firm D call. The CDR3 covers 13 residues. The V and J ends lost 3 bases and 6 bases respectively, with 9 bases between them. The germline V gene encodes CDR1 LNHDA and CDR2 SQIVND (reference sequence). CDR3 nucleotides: TGTGCCAGTAGTATGGGGAAAACTCAGCCCCAGCATTTT. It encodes CASSMGKTQPQHF. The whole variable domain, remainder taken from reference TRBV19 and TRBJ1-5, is DGGITQSPKYLFRKEGQNVTLSCEQNLNHDAMYWYRQDPGQGLRLIYYSQIVNDFQKGDIAEGYSVSREKKESFPLTVTSAQKNPTAFYLCASSMGKTQPQHFGDGTRLSIL.

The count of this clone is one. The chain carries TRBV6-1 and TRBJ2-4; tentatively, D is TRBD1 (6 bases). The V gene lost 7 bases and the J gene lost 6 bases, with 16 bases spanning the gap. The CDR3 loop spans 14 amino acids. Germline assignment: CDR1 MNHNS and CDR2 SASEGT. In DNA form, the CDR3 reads TGTGCCAGCACGTCAGGGGACGCGACAAACATTCAGTACTTC. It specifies CASTSGDATNIQYF.

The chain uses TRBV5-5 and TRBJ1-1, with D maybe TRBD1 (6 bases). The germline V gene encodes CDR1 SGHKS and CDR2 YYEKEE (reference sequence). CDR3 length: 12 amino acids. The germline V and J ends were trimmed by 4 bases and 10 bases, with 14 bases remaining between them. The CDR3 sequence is CASSPRGYGAFF. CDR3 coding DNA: TGTGCCAGCAGCCCGAGGGGGTACGGAGCTTTCTTT. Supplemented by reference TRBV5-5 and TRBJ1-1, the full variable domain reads DAGVTQSPTHLIKTRGQQVTLRCSPISGHKSVSWYQQVLGQGPQFIFQYYEKEERGRGNFPDRFSARQFPNYSSELNVNALLLGDSALYLCASSPRGYGAFFGQGTRLTVV.

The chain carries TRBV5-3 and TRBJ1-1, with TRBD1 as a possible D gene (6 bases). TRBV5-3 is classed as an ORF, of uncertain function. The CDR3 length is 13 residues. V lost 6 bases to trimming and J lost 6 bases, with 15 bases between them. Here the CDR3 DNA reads TGTGCCAGAACCCGGACAGATTTATCTGAAGCTTTCTTT. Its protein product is CARTRTDLSEAFF.

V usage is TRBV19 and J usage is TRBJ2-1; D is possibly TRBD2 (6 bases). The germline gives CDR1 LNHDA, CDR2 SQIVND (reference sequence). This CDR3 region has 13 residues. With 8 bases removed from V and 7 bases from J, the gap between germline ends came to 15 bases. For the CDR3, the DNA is TGTGCCAGTGGGCTTGGGGGGAGGAATGAGCAGTTCTTC. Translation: CASGLGGRNEQFF.

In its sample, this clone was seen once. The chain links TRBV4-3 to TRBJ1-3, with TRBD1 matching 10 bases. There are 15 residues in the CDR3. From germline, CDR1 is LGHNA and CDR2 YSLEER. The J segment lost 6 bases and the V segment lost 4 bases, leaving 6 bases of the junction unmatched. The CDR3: CASSRSGTGENTIYF. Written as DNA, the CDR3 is TGCGCCAGCAGCCGTTCTGGGACAGGGGAAAACACCATATATTTT.

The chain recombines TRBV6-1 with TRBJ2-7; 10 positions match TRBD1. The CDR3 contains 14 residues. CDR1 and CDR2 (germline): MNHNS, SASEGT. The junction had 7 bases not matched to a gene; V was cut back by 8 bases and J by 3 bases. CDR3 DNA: TGTGCCAGCGACCCGACAGGGGGCGTCTACGAGCAGTACTTC. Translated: CASDPTGGVYEQYF.

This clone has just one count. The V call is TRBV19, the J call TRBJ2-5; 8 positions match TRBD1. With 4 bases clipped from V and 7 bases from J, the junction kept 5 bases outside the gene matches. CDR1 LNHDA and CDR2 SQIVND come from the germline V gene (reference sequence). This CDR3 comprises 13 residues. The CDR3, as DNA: TGTGCCAGTAGTACGGACAGGGACGGGACCCAGTACTTC. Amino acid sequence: CASSTDRDGTQYF.

DNA for the CDR3: TGTGCCAGCAGCCCTGTCGGAGTTCCGTACTACGAGCAGTACTTC. Its protein is CASSPVGVPYYEQYF. The chain links TRBV7-2 to TRBJ2-7; D unclear. This CDR3 region has 15 residues. Germline CDR1 SGHTA, CDR2 FQGNSA. V shed 5 bases and J shed 3 bases, with 17 bases lying between them. Supplemented by reference TRBV7-2 and TRBJ2-7, the full variable domain reads GAGVSQSPSNKVTEKGKDVELRCDPISGHTALYWYRQSLGQGLEFLIYFQGNSAPDKSGLPSDRFSAERTGGSVSTLTIQRTQQEDSAVYLCASSPVGVPYYEQYFGPGTRLTVT.

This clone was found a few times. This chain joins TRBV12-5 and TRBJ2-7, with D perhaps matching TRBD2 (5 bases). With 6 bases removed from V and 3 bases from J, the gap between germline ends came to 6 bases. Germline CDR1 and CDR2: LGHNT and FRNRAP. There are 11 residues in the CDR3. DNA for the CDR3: TGTGCTAGTGGGACTAACTACGAGCAGTACTTC. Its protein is CASGTNYEQYF. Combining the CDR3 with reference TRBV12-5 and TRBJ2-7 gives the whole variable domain DARVTQTPRHKVTEMGQEVTMRCQPILGHNTVFWYRQTMMQGLELLAYFRNRAPLDDSGMPKDRFSAEMPDATLATLKIQPSEPRDSAVYFCASGTNYEQYFGPGTRLTVT.

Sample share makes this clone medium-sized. CDR3 nucleotide sequence: TGTGCCAGCAGCCAAGTCCCCGGGACCCAGGTCCGGGAGCTGTTTTTT. Translated: CASSQVPGTQVRELFF. The chain is built from TRBV4-2 and TRBJ2-2; tentatively, D is TRBD1 or TRBD2 (5 bases each). The CDR3 sequence is 16 residues long. The V end was cut by 1 base, the J end by 9 bases, with 18 bases between. In germline, CDR1 is LGHNA, CDR2 YNFKEQ.

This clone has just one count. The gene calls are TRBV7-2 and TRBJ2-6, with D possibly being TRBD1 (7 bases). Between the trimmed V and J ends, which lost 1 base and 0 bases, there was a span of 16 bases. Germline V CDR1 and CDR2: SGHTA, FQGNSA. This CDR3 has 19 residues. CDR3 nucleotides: TGTGCCAGCAGCTTAGAAGGAGGGTGGGACAGCTCTGGGGCCAACGTCCTGACTTTC. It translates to CASSLEGGWDSSGANVLTF.